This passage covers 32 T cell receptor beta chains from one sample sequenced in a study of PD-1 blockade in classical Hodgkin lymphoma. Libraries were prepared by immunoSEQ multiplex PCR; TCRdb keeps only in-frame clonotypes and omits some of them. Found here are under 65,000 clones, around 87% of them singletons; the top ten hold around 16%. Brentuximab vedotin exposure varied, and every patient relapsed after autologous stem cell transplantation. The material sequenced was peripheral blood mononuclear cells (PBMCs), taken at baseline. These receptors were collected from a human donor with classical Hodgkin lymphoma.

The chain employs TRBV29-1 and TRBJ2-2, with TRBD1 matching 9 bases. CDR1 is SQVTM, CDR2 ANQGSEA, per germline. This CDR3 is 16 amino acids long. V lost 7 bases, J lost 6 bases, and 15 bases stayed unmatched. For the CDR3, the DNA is TGCAGCGGGGGACCGGGACAGGGTCTCCCCGCCGGGGAGCTGTTTTTT. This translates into CSGGPGQGLPAGELFF.

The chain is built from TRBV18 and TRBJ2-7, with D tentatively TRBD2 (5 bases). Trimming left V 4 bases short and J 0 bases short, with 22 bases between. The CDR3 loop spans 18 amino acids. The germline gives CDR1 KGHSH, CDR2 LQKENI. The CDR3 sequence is CASSQVGEGSLISYEQYF. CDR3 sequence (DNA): TGTGCCAGCTCACAGGTTGGTGAAGGGAGCCTTATCTCCTACGAGCAGTACTTC. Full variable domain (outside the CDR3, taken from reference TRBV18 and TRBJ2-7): NAGVMQNPRHLVRRRGQEARLRCSPMKGHSHVYWYRQLPEEGLKFMVYLQKENIIDESGMPKERFSAEFPKEGPSILRIQQVVRGDSAAYFCASSQVGEGSLISYEQYFGPGTRLTVT.

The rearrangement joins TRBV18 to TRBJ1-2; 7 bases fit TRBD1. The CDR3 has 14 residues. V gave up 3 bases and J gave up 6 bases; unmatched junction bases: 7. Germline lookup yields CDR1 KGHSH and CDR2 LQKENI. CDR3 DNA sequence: TGTGCCAGCTCACCCTTCGACAGGGAAGATGGCTACACCTTC. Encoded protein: CASSPFDREDGYTF.

The CDR3 DNA sequence: TGCGCCAGCGAAGGCAGCGGGGCCCTGAACACCGGGGAGCTGTTTTTT. Protein product: CASEGSGALNTGELFF. This chain links TRBV4-1 with TRBJ2-2; 7 positions match TRBD2. Germline assignment: CDR1 MGHRA and CDR2 YSYEKL. CDR3 length: 16 residues. Trimming cost V 8 bases and J 1 base; bases outside gene matches: 10.

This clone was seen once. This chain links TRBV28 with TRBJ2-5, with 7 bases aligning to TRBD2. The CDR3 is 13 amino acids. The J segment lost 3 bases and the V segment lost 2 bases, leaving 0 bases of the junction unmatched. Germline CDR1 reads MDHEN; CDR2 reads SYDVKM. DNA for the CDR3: TGTGCCAGCAGTTTACTAGCGGAAGAGACCCAGTACTTC. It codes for CASSLLAEETQYF.

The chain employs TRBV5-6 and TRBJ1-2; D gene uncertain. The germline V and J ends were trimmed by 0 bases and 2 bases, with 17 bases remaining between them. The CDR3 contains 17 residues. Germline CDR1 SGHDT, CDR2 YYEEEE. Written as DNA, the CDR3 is TGTGCCAGCAGCTTGGTCGGCGGACGGGGAACCAACTATGGCTACACCTTC. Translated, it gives CASSLVGGRGTNYGYTF. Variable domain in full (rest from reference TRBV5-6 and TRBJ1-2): DAGVTQSPTHLIKTRGQQVTLRCSPKSGHDTVSWYQQALGQGPQFIFQYYEEEERQRGNFPDRFSGHQFPNYSSELNVNALLLGDSALYLCASSLVGGRGTNYGYTFGSGTRLTVV.

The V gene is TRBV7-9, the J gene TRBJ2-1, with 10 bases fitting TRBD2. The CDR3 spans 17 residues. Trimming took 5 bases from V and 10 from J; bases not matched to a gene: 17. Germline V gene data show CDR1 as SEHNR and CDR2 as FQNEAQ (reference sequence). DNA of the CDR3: TGTGCCAGCAGCAGCACACGGAGCGGGGGGGCGAGGTTCGAGCAGTTCTTC. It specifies CASSSTRSGGARFEQFF. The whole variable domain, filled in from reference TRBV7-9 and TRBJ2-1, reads DTGVSQNPRHKITKRGQNVTFRCDPISEHNRLYWYRQTLGQGPEFLTYFQNEAQLEKSRLLSDRFSAERPKGSFSTLEIQRTEQGDSAMYLCASSSTRSGGARFEQFFGPGTRLTVL.

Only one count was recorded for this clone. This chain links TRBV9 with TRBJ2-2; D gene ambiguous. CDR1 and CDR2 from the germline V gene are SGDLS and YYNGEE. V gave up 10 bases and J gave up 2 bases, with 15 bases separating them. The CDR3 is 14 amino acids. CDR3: CASTRGPNTGELFF. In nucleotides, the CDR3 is TGTGCCTCCACCCGAGGCCCTAACACCGGGGAGCTGTTTTTT.

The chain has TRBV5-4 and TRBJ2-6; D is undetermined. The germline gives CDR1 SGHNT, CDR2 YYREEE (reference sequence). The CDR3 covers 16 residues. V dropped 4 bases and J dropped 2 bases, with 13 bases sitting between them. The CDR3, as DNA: TGTGCCAGCAGCGACCCTTCGGAGACTGGGGCCAACGTCCTGACTTTC. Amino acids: CASSDPSETGANVLTF.

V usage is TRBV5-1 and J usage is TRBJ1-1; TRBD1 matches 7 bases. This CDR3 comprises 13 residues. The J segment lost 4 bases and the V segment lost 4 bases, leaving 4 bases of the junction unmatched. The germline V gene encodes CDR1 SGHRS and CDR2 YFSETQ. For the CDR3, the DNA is TGCGCCAGCAGCATCGACAGGGTCACTGAAGCTTTCTTT. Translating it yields CASSIDRVTEAFF.

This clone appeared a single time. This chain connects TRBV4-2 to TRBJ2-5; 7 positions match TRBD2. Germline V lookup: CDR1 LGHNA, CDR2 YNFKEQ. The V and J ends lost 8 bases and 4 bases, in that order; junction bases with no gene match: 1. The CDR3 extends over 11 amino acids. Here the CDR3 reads CASGRGETQYF. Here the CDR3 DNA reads TGTGCCAGCGGGAGGGGAGAGACCCAGTACTTC.

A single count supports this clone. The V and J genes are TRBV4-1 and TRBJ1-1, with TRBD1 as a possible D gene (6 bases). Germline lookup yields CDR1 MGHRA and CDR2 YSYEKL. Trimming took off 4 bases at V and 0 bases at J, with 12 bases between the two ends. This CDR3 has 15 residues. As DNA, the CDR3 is TGCGCCAGCAGCCGGGCAGGGGCTTTGAACACTGAAGCTTTCTTT. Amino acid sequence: CASSRAGALNTEAFF.

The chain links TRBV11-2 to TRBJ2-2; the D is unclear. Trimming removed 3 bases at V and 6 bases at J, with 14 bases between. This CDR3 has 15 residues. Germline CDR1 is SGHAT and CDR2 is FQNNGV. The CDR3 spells CASSLGLDHPGELFF. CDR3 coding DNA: TGTGCCAGCAGCTTGGGCCTGGACCACCCCGGGGAGCTGTTTTTT.

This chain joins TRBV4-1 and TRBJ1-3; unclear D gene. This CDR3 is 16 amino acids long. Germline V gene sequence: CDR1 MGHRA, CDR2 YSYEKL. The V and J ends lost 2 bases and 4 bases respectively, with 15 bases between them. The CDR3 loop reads CASSQPAGSPGNTIYF. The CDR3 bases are TGCGCCAGCAGCCAACCGGCGGGCAGTCCGGGAAACACCATATATTTT.

CDR3 nucleotides: TGTGCTAGTGGTTCCTGGACGGAGGGTACGGATGGCTACACCTTC. Protein product: CASGSWTEGTDGYTF. V and J are TRBV12-5 and TRBJ1-2; D gene uncertain. The V end lost 4 bases, the J end lost 6 bases, and 18 bases lay between the germline ends. This CDR3 region has 15 residues. The germline CDR1 and CDR2 sequences are LGHNT and FRNRAP.

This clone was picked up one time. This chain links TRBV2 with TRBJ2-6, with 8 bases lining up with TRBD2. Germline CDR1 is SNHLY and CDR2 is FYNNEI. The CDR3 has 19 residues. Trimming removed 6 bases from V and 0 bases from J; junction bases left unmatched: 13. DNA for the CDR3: TGTGCCAGCAGGGCACCGACTAGCGAACTCCTCTCTGGGGCCAACGTCCTGACTTTC. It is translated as CASRAPTSELLSGANVLTF.

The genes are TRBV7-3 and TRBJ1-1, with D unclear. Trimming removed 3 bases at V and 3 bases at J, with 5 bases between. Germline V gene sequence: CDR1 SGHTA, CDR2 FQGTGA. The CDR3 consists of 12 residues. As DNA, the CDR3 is TGTGCCAGCAGCTTTAAATACACTGAAGCTTTCTTT. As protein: CASSFKYTEAFF.

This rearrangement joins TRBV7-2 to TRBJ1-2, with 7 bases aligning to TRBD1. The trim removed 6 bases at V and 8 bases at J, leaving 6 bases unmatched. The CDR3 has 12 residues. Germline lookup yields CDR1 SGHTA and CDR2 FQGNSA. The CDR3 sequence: CASSITGVGYTF. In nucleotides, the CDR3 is TGTGCCAGCAGTATAACAGGGGTCGGCTACACCTTC.

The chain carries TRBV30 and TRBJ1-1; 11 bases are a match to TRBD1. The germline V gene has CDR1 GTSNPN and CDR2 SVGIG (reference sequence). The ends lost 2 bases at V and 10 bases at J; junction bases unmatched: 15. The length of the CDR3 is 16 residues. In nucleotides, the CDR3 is TGTGCCTGGAGTACCTACGGTTCTGGACAGGGGGCAAGAGCTTTCTTT. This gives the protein CAWSTYGSGQGARAFF.

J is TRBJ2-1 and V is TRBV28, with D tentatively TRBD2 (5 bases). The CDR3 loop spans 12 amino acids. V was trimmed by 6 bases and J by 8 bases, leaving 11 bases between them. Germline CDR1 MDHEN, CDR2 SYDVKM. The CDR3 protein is CASREGGDEQFF. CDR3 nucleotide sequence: TGTGCCAGCAGAGAGGGTGGAGATGAGCAGTTCTTC.

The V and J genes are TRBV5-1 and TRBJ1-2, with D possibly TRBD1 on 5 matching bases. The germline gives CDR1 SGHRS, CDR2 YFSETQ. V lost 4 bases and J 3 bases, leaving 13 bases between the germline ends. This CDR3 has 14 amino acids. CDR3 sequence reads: CASSEQAGDYGYTF. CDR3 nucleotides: TGCGCCAGCAGCGAGCAAGCGGGGGACTATGGCTACACCTTC.

This chain's CDR3 is CASSSGTGHRPEAFF. CDR3 DNA sequence: TGTGCCAGCAGCTCCGGGACAGGGCATCGGCCTGAAGCTTTCTTT. V is TRBV21-1 and J is TRBJ1-1; whether TRBD1, the table's D call, matches the DNA was not checked. TRBV21-1 counts as a pseudogene. The CDR3 has 15 residues.

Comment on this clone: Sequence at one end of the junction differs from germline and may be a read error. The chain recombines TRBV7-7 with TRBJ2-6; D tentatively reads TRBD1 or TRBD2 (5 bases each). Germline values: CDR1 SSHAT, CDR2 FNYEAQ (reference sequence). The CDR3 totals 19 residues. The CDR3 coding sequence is TGTGCTAGCAGCCCGGACGAGAGACGAGGGGTGTCTGGGGCCAACGTCCTGACTTTC. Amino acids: CASSPDERRGVSGANVLTF.

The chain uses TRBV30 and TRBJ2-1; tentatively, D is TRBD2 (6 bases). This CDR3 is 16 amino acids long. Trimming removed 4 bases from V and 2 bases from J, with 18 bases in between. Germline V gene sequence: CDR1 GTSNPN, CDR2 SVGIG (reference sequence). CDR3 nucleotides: TGTGCCTGGACCCCCACGGCGGGGCGGGCCTACAATGAGCAGTTCTTC. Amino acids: CAWTPTAGRAYNEQFF. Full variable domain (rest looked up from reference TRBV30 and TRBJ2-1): SQTIHQWPATLVQPVGSPLSLECTVEGTSNPNLYWYRQAAGRGLQLLFYSVGIGQISSEVPQNLSASRPQDRQFILSSKKLLLSDSGFYLCAWTPTAGRAYNEQFFGPGTRLTVL.

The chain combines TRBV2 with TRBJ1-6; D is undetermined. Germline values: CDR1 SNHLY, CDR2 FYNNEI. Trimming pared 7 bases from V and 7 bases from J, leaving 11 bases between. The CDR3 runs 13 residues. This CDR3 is CASTFQANSPLHF. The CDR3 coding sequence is TGTGCCAGCACTTTCCAAGCAAATTCACCCCTCCACTTT.

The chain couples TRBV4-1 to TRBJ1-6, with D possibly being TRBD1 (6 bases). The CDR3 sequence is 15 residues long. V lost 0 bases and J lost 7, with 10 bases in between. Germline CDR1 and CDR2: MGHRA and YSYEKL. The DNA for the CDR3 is TGCGCCAGCAGCCAAGACACAGGGACAAATTCACCCCTCCACTTT. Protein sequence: CASSQDTGTNSPLHF.

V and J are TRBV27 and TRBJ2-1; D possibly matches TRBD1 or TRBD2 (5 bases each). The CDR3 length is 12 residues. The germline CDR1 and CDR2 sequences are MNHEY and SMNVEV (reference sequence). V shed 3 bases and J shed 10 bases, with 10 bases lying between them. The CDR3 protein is CASSFRGAEQFF. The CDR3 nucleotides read TGTGCCAGCAGTTTCCGGGGCGCCGAGCAGTTCTTC.

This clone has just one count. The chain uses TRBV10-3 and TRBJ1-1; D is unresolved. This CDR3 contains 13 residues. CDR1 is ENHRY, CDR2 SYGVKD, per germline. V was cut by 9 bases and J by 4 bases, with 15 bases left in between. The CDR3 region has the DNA TGTGCCATAAGGTCGTCCTTAAGCACTGAAGCTTTCTTT. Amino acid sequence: CAIRSSLSTEAFF.

In DNA, the CDR3 is TGCACCGGTCGCGGAGGGGAGGTCGATGAGCAGTTCTTC. Amino acids: CTGRGGEVDEQFF. This chain links TRBV29-1 with TRBJ2-1; the D gene is possibly TRBD2 (6 bases). The CDR3 consists of 13 residues. Per germline, CDR1 SQVTM and CDR2 ANQGSEA.

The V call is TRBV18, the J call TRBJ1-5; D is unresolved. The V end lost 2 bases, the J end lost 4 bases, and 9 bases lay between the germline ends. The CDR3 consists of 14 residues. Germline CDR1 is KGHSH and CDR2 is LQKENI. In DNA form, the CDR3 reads TGTGCCAGCTCACCAGGGTCCCTAAATCAGCCCCAGCATTTT. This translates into CASSPGSLNQPQHF. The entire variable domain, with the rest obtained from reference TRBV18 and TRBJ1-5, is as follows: NAGVMQNPRHLVRRRGQEARLRCSPMKGHSHVYWYRQLPEEGLKFMVYLQKENIIDESGMPKERFSAEFPKEGPSILRIQQVVRGDSAAYFCASSPGSLNQPQHFGDGTRLSIL.

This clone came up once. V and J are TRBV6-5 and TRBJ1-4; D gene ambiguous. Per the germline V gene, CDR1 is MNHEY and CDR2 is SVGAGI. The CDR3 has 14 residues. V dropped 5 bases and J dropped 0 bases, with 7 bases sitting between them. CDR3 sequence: CASSAISTNEKLFF. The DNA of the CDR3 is TGTGCCAGCAGTGCCATTTCAACTAATGAAAAACTGTTTTTT.

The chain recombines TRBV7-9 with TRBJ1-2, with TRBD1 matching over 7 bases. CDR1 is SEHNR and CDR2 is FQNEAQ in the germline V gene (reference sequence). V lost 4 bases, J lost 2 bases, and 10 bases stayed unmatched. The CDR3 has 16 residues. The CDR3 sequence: CASSSFMPGQNYGYTF. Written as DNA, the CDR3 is TGTGCCAGCAGCTCCTTCATGCCGGGACAGAACTATGGCTACACCTTC.